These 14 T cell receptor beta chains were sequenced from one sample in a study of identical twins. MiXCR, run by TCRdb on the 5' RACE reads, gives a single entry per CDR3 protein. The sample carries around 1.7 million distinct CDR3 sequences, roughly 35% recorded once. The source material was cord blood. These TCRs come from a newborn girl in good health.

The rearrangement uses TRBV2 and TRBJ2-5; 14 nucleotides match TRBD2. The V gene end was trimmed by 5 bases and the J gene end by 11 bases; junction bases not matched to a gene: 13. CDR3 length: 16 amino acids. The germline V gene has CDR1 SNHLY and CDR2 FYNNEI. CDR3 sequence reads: CASSPPGLAGVNEQYF. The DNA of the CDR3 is TGTGCCAGCAGTCCCCCGGGACTAGCGGGAGTAAATGAGCAGTACTTC.

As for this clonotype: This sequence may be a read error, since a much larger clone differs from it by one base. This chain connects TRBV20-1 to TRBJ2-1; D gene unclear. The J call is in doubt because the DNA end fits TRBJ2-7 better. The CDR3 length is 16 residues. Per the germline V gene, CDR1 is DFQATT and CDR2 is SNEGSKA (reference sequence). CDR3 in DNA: TGCAGTGCTAGAGATGTCAGTGCGCCCTCCTACAATGAGCAGTACTTC. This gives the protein CSARDVSAPSYNEQYF.

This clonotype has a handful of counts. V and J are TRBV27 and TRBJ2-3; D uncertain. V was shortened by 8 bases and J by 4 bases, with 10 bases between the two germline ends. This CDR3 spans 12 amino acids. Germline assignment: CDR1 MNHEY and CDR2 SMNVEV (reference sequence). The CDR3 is CASGLSPDTQYF. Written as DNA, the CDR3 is TGTGCCAGCGGCCTTTCCCCAGATACGCAGTATTTT.

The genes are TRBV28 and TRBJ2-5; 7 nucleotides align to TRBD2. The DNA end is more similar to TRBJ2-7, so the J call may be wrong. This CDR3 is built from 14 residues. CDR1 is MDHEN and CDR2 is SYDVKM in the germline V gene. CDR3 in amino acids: CASNPGLVVNEQYF. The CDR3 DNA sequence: TGTGCCAGCAACCCCGGACTAGTAGTGAACGAGCAGTACTTC.

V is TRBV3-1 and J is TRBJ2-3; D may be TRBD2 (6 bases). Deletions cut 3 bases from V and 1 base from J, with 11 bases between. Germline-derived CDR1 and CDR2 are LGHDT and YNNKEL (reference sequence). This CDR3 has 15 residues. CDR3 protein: CASSHTWGGTDTQYF. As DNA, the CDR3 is TGTGCCAGCAGCCACACTTGGGGGGGCACAGATACGCAGTATTTT.

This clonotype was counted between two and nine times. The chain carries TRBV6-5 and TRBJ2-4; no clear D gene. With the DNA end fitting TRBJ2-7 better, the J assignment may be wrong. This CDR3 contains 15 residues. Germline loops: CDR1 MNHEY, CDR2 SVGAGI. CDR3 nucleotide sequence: TGTGCCAGCAGTTACTCGATTCCTGATACCTACGAGCAGTACTTC. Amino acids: CASSYSIPDTYEQYF.

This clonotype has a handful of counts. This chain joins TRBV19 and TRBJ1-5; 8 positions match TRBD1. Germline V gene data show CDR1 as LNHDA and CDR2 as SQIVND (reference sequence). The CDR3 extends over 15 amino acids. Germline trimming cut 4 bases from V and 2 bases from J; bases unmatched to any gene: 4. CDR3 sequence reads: CASSTQTGGNQPQHF. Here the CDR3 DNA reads TGTGCCAGTAGTACACAGACAGGGGGCAATCAGCCCCAGCATTTT.

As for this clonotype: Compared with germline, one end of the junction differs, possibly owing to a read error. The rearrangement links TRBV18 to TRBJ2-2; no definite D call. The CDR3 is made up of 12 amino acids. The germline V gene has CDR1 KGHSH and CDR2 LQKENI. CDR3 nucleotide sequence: TGCGCCAGCAGCCCTAGGAGCGGGGAGCTGTTTTTT. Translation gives CASSPRSGELFF.

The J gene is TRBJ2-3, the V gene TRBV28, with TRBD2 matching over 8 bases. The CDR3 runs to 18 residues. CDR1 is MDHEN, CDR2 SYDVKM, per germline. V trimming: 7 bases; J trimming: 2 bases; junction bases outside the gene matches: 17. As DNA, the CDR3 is TGTGCCAGCACCGTAGGAGGGGCTAGCGGGCCCGACACAGATACGCAGTATTTT. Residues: CASTVGGASGPDTDTQYF.

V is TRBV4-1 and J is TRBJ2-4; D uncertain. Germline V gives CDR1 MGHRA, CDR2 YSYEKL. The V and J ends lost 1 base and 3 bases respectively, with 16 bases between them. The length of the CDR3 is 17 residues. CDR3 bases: TGCGCCAGCAGCCAAGCGTTAATAGGAGAAGACAAAAACATTCAGTACTTC. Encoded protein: CASSQALIGEDKNIQYF.

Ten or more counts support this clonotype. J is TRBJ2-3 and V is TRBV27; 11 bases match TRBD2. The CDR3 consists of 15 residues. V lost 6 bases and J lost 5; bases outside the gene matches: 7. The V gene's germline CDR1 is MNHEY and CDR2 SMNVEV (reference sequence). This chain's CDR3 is CASSSLAGEGDTQYF. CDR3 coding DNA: TGTGCCAGCAGCTCACTAGCGGGAGAGGGAGATACGCAGTATTTT.

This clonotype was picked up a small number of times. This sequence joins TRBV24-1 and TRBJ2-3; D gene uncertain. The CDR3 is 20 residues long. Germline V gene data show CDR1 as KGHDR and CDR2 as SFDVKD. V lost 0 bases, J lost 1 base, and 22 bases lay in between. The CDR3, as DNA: TGTGCCACCAGTGATTTGTTCCGAGAACATGGTGCACAAGGCACAGATACGCAGTATTTT. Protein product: CATSDLFREHGAQGTDTQYF.

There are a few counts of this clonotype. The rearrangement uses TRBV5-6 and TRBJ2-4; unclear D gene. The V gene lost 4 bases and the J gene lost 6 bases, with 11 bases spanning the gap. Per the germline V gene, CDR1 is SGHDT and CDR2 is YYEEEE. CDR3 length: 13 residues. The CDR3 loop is CASSPGMGNIQYF. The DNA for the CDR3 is TGTGCCAGCAGCCCAGGTATGGGAAACATTCAGTACTTC.

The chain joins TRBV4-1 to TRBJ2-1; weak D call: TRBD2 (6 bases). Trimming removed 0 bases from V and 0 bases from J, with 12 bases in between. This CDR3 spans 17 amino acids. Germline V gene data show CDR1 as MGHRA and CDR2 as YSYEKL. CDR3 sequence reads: CASSQDLRLVSYNEQFF. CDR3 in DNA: TGCGCCAGCAGCCAAGATCTCCGACTAGTCTCCTACAATGAGCAGTTCTTC.